This T cell receptor (beta chain) was recorded in a study of T cell responses to AZD1222 COVID-19 vaccine. At the level of the study: Investigators merged groups given second doses at roughly 4 or roughly 12 weeks.

Turning to this clone: Its antigen remains unidentified.

Study-wide findings and caveats: Spike regions recognized by vaccine-associated CD4 TCRs spanned the protein, led by 160-218 and 743-854. With two AZD1222 doses given, Spike-specific TCR breadth and depth both rose. Within unmutated variant regions lay the reported targets of nearly half of spike-specific TCRs.

The germline V gene encodes CDR1 SGHAT and CDR2 FQNNGV. The CDR3 sequence is 15 residues long. Trimming removed 4 bases from V and 5 bases from J, with 15 bases in between. Assay: immunoSEQ multiplex PCR; the TCRdb copy retains only in-frame clones and omits some. The profile shows some 140,000 clones, around 92% of them singletons. The chain employs TRBV11-2 and TRBJ2-1; tentative D call: TRBD2 (6 bases). The TCR sequence derives from an adult in good health. This specimen was peripheral blood, taken on day 0 of AZD1222 vaccination. The CDR3 nucleotides read TGTGCCAGCAGCTCTGGAAGGGGCGGGAACAATGAGCAGTTCTTC. The encoded protein is CASSSGRGGNNEQFF.